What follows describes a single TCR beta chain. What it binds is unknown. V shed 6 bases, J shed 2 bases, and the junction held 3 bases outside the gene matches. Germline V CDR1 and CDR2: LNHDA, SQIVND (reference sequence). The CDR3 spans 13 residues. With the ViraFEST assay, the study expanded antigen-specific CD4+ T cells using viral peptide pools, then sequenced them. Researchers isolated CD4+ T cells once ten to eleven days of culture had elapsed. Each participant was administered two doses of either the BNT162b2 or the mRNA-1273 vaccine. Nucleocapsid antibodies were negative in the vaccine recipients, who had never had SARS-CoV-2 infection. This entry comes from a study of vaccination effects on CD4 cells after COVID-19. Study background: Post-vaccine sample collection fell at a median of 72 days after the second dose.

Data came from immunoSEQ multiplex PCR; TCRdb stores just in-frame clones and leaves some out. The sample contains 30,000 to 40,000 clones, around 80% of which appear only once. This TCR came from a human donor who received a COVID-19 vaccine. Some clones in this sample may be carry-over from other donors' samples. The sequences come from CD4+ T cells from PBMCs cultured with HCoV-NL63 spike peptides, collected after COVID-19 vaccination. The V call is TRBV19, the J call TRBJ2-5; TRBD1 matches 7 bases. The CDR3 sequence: CASRRDRQETQYF. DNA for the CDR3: TGTGCCAGTAGACGGGACAGACAAGAGACCCAGTACTTC.